One sample yielded the 20 T cell receptor beta chains listed below, sequenced in a study of CD8+ T cells in alopecia areata. RNA was isolated and reverse transcribed to cDNA, the sequencing template. Here immunoSEQ multiplex PCR was the method, and the copy in TCRdb shows in-frame clones only, minus some. Reported are over 250,000 clones, none seen only once; the ten largest carry more than 0.95%. After pooling, cutaneous lymph node cells were sorted with CD4, CD8alpha, NKG2D, NKG2ACE and other markers. The sequenced material came from CD4+ T cells sorted from a lymph node. The receptors were sampled from a C3H/HeJ mouse with alopecia areata. These mice share the MHC haplotype H2-k.

This clone occurred a few times. Genes and germline come from the mouse. Read coverage stops 4 residues before the CDR3 terminus; the germline J gene supplies the remainder. The chain joins TRBV12-1 to TRBJ2-3; 7 bases line up with TRBD1. Per the germline V gene, CDR1 is SGHSN and CDR2 is HYEKVE. J lost 0 bases, V lost 0 bases, and 2 bases had no gene match. The CDR3 loop spans 15 amino acids. The CDR3 sequence: CASSLDRVSAETLYF. CDR3 DNA (partial): TGTGCCAGCTCTCTCGACAGGGTGAGTGCAGAA.

This clone has only a few counts. All gene names here are mouse names. The CDR3 protein is CTCSGQGVQDTQYF. The sequenced CDR3 bases are TGCACCTGCAGTGGACAGGGGGTCCAAGAC. V is TRBV1 and J is TRBJ2-5; 9 positions agree with TRBD1. The CDR3 end falls 4 residues outside the read, so it is completed with the germline J gene. The J segment lost 2 bases and the V segment lost 4 bases, leaving 1 base of the junction unmatched. The CDR3 totals 14 residues. The germline gives CDR1 NSQYPW, CDR2 LRSPGD (reference sequence).

With regard to this clone: Here the gene names and germline are mouse. Read sequence stops 4 residues before the CDR3 end, and the germline J gene provides the missing end. This sequence joins TRBV19 and TRBJ1-2; 8 bases map to TRBD1. V was clipped by 6 bases and J by 0 bases; unmatched bases: 4. The V gene's germline CDR1 is FNHDT and CDR2 SITEND (reference sequence). The CDR3 runs to 14 residues. The chain's CDR3 is CASTSQGANSDYTF. The part of the CDR3 DNA that was read is TGTGCCAGCACCTCACAGGGGGCAAACTCC.

Only a few counts were recorded for this clone. Gene names are the mouse ones. The CDR3 goes on 4 residues after the read ends, and that part is filled in from the germline J gene. V is TRBV14 and J is TRBJ2-2; TRBD2 matches at 9 bases. V lost 5 bases and J lost 0; bases outside the gene matches: 8. This CDR3 contains 17 residues. Germline values: CDR1 SGHDT, CDR2 FRDEAV. The CDR3 DNA, read in part, is TGTGCCAGCAGCCCCCCCGACTGGGGGACAAACACCGGG. Translating gives CASSPPDWGTNTG. The full CDR3 protein reads CASSPPDWGTNTGQLYF.

About this clone: Germline and genes here are mouse. Read coverage stops 4 residues before the CDR3 terminus; the germline J gene supplies the remainder. The chain joins TRBV19 to TRBJ2-5, with TRBD1 as a possible D gene (5 bases). Germline loops: CDR1 FNHDT, CDR2 SITEND (reference sequence). The CDR3 length is 13 residues. The V and J ends lost 3 bases and 2 bases respectively, with 7 bases between them. The CDR3 spells CASSSRVQDTQYF. The CDR3 DNA, read in part, is TGTGCCAGCAGTAGCAGGGTCCAAGAC.

Turning to this clone: Genes here carry mouse names. The read falls 4 residues short of the CDR3 end, and the missing part is taken from the germline J gene. V usage is TRBV13-1 and J usage is TRBJ2-3; D perhaps matches TRBD2 (5 bases). CDR1 and CDR2 (germline): NSHNY, SYGAGN. This CDR3 comprises 16 residues. V lost 3 bases to trimming and J lost 0 bases, with 14 bases between them. The DNA read from the CDR3 is TGTGCCAGCAGTGGACCTACTGGCCCTAGTGCAGAA. This translates into CASSGPTGPSAE. The CDR3, in full, reads CASSGPTGPSAETLYF.

Of note for this clone: Here the gene names and germline are mouse. The read ends 4 residues early relative to the CDR3; the germline J gene fills the gap. The chain recombines TRBV19 with TRBJ2-5; D gene unclear. The ends were cut back, 7 bases at V and 1 base at J, with 7 bases in the middle. Germline V CDR1 and CDR2: FNHDT, SITEND (reference sequence). This CDR3 spans 12 amino acids. Partial CDR3 DNA: TGTGCCAGCGGCCAGGACCAAGAC. Its translation is CASGQDQD. The complete CDR3 protein is CASGQDQDTQYF.

Points on this clone: Gene names are the mouse ones. Read sequence stops 4 residues before the CDR3 end, and the germline J gene provides the missing end. The chain is built from TRBV1 and TRBJ2-1; 11 bases are a match to TRBD1. Germline CDR1 reads NSQYPW; CDR2 reads LRSPGD (reference sequence). The CDR3 spans 14 residues. The ends lost 6 bases at V and 6 bases at J; junction bases unmatched: 4. The CDR3 bases that were read are TGCACCTGCAGCACGGACAGGGGGCTTGCT. This sequence encodes CTCSTDRGLA. The complete CDR3 reads CTCSTDRGLAEQFF.

A remark on this clone: Each gene name is a mouse one. The read halts 4 residues ahead of the CDR3 end, with the missing end drawn from the germline J gene. Other DNA variants within this sample encode the same CDR3. V usage is TRBV19 and J usage is TRBJ1-1; TRBD1 matches at 8 bases. The CDR3 loop spans 14 amino acids. V lost 4 bases and J lost 0; bases outside the gene matches: 2. Germline V lookup: CDR1 FNHDT, CDR2 SITEND (reference sequence). The covered CDR3 bases are TGTGCCAGCAGTCCACAGGGGGCAAACACA. Translated: CASSPQGANT. In full, the CDR3 is CASSPQGANTEVFF.

Comment on this clone: Any gene name here is a mouse gene name. The read ends 4 residues before the CDR3 terminus; that terminus is restored from the germline J gene. The genes are TRBV31 and TRBJ2-7; 9 bases are shared with TRBD1. Trimming cost V 3 bases and J 0 bases; bases outside gene matches: 3. Germline-derived CDR1 and CDR2 are GKSSPN and SITVG. The CDR3 extends over 14 amino acids. The DNA read from the CDR3 is TGTGCCTGGAGAGGGACAGGGTTCTCCTAT. Its protein is CAWRGTGFSY. The whole CDR3 protein reads CAWRGTGFSYEQYF.

In this sample, this clone turned up a few times. Gene names are the mouse ones. Read coverage stops 4 residues before the CDR3 terminus; the germline J gene supplies the remainder. The same CDR3 also results from other DNA sequences found in this sample. The chain links TRBV13-3 to TRBJ2-2; the match to TRBD2 covers 8 bases. The trim removed 5 bases at V and 0 bases at J, leaving 3 bases unmatched. Germline CDR1 NNHDY, CDR2 SYVADS. This CDR3 comprises 15 residues. CDR3 residues: CASRTGGANTGQLYF. The CDR3 bases that were read are TGTGCCAGCAGAACTGGGGGAGCAAACACCGGG.

This clone was found a few times. Genes here carry mouse names. The DNA ends 4 residues before the CDR3 does, and the rest of the CDR3 is filled in from the germline J gene. This chain connects TRBV13-1 to TRBJ2-1, with a tentative D call TRBD1 (5 bases). The CDR3 sequence is 13 residues long. V was shortened by 0 bases and J by 6 bases, with 7 bases between the two germline ends. Germline CDR1 NSHNY, CDR2 SYGAGN. The sequenced CDR3 bases are TGTGCCAGCAGTGATGAGGGGATTGCT. Translating gives CASSDEGIA. The full-length CDR3 reads as CASSDEGIAEQFF.

In this sample, this clone turned up a few times. The gene names given are mouse names. Read sequence stops 4 residues before the CDR3 end, and the germline J gene provides the missing end. The rearrangement links TRBV13-3 to TRBJ2-3, with TRBD1 matching 8 bases. The CDR3 consists of 15 residues. In germline, CDR1 is NNHDY, CDR2 SYVADS. V lost 3 bases and J lost 0; bases outside the gene matches: 3. Partial CDR3 DNA: TGTGCCAGCAGTGGAAGACAGGGGAGTGCAGAA. This codes for CASSGRQGSAE. The CDR3, in full, reads CASSGRQGSAETLYF.

In this sample, this clone turned up a few times. This could be a read error, since a much larger clone is one nucleotide away. Gene labels here are mouse ones. The read ends 4 residues shy of where the CDR3 ends; the end is completed using the germline J gene. Other DNA sequences of this sample code for an identical CDR3. This chain connects TRBV13-3 to TRBJ1-2; TRBD1 aligns across 8 bases. Germline assignment: CDR1 NNHDY and CDR2 SYVADS. This CDR3 comprises 14 residues. The junction had 2 bases not matched to a gene; V was cut back by 4 bases and J by 0 bases. CDR3 in amino acids: CASSPDRANSDYTF. CDR3 DNA, as far as it was read: TGTGCCAGCAGTCCGGACAGGGCAAACTCC.

This clone was counted between two and nine times. Mouse gene names apply. The CDR3 end is not reached by the read, which stops 3 residues before it; the germline J gene fills it in. The V call is TRBV13-3, the J call TRBJ1-6; TRBD1 matches 9 bases. TRBJ1-6 is placed among ORFs of uncertain function. V trimming: 9 bases; J trimming: 6 bases; junction bases outside the gene matches: 4. This CDR3 spans 13 amino acids. Germline CDR1 is NNHDY and CDR2 is SYVADS. The sequenced CDR3 bases are TGTGCCATCGGACAGGGGTTTAATTCGCCC. Protein sequence: CAIGQGFNSP. From start to end, the CDR3 is CAIGQGFNSPLYF.

As for this clone: Here the gene names and germline are mouse. The CDR3 extends 4 residues past the end of the read, so its final part is completed from the germline J gene. The chain employs TRBV13-2 and TRBJ2-5; 9 nucleotides line up with TRBD1. The trim removed 3 bases at V and 0 bases at J, leaving 2 bases unmatched. CDR1 NNHNN and CDR2 SYGAGS come from the germline V gene (reference sequence). The CDR3 runs 15 residues. The CDR3 protein is CASGGDRANQDTQYF. CDR3 DNA (partial): TGTGCCAGCGGTGGGGACAGGGCTAACCAAGAC.

About this clone: Gene labels here are mouse ones. The read ends 4 residues before the CDR3 terminus; that terminus is restored from the germline J gene. The gene calls are TRBV1 and TRBJ2-3; the D gene is possibly TRBD1 (6 bases). The CDR3 runs to 13 residues. From germline, CDR1 is NSQYPW and CDR2 LRSPGD (reference sequence). V was pared by 6 bases and J by 2 bases, with 9 bases between. CDR3 DNA (partial): TGCACCTGCAGGGACAGTCCTGCAGAA. Translation: CTCRDSPAE. The whole CDR3 sequence reads CTCRDSPAETLYF.

Worth noting for this clone: Gene names are mouse gene names. From the germline J gene comes the end of the CDR3, since the read stops 4 residues before it. The sample has other DNA sequences that encode this CDR3 too. This chain joins TRBV14 and TRBJ2-2, with 7 bases aligning to TRBD1. Germline V gene data show CDR1 as SGHDT and CDR2 as FRDEAV. With V trimmed by 5 bases and J by 0 bases, 4 bases remained unmatched. This CDR3 contains 15 residues. CDR3 amino acids: CASSLGTANTGQLYF. The CDR3 bases that were read are TGTGCCAGCAGCCTCGGGACAGCAAACACCGGG.

In this sample, this clone turned up a few times. These gene names are mouse names. The DNA ends 4 residues before the CDR3 does, and the rest of the CDR3 is filled in from the germline J gene. The identical CDR3 is also encoded by other nucleotide sequences in the sample. V gene TRBV31 combines with J gene TRBJ1-2; unclear D gene. With 0 bases removed from V and 0 bases from J, the gap between germline ends came to 8 bases. There are 14 residues in the CDR3. CDR1 and CDR2 (germline): GKSSPN, SITVG. Incomplete CDR3 DNA: TGTGCCTGGAGTCTACCAGGTGCAAACTCC. Translating it yields CAWSLPGANS. From start to end, the CDR3 is CAWSLPGANSDYTF.

This clone was recorded a few times. Any gene name here is a mouse gene name. Read data end 4 residues before the CDR3 end; the end is taken from the germline J gene. The rearrangement links TRBV14 to TRBJ2-5; no firm D call. The V and J ends lost 4 bases and 0 bases respectively, with 12 bases between them. This CDR3 region has 15 residues. CDR1 is SGHDT, CDR2 FRDEAV, per germline. The CDR3: CASSPTANNQDTQYF. CDR3 DNA, as far as it was read: TGTGCCAGCAGTCCAACAGCGAATAACCAAGAC.